Following are 15 T cell receptor beta chains from one sample sequenced in a study of T-cell reconstitution after alpha-beta-depleted transplantation in children. The library targeted TCRbeta and was prepared with unique molecular identifiers. One entry per CDR3 protein, called by TCRdb with MiXCR from the PCR reads. The table has about 900,000 distinct CDR3 sequences, less than 30% seen once. This sample comprised PBMCs, mostly from graft donor cells, obtained 360 days after TCRalphabeta/CD19-depleted stem cell transplant. Receptor source: a boy less than two years old who had a stem cell transplant for SCID, so the T cells may come from the graft donor.

V usage is TRBV7-8 and J usage is TRBJ2-3; 12 positions agree with TRBD2. Germline trimming cut 4 bases from V and 6 bases from J; bases unmatched to any gene: 14. The CDR3 contains 18 residues. Germline CDR1 and CDR2: SGHVS and FQNEAQ. CDR3 bases: TGTGCCAGCAGCTCGCCACCCGGACTAGCGGGGCCGTGGGATACGCAGTATTTT. It encodes CASSSPPGLAGPWDTQYF.

This clonotype came up a few times. V usage is TRBV20-1 and J usage is TRBJ2-7, with 12 nucleotides matching TRBD2. V shed 5 bases and J 3 bases; nucleotides not matched to a gene: 5. This CDR3 is 14 amino acids long. Per germline, CDR1 DFQATT and CDR2 SNEGSKA (reference sequence). The CDR3 spells CSAWTSGANYEQYF. For the CDR3, the DNA is TGCAGTGCTTGGACTAGCGGGGCAAACTACGAGCAGTACTTC.

The sample holds a few counts of this clonotype. The chain links TRBV4-1 to TRBJ2-1, with D uncertain. The V gene lost 1 base and the J gene lost 8 bases, with 9 bases spanning the gap. The V gene's germline CDR1 is MGHRA and CDR2 YSYEKL. The CDR3 extends over 13 amino acids. CDR3 loop: CASSQVSDHEQFF. DNA of the CDR3: TGCGCCAGCAGCCAAGTCTCGGATCATGAGCAGTTCTTC.

This chain joins TRBV12-3 or TRBV12-4 and TRBJ1-5; no definite D call. Trimming removed 0 bases from V and 4 bases from J, with 16 bases in between. The CDR3 is made up of 17 amino acids. The CDR3 spells CASSLAGSIIGNQPQHF. CDR3 nucleotides: TGTGCCAGCAGTTTAGCGGGGTCTATTATCGGAAATCAGCCCCAGCATTTT.

The chain combines TRBV29-1 with TRBJ2-3; 10 positions agree with TRBD1. The J segment lost 1 base and the V segment lost 6 bases, leaving 4 bases of the junction unmatched. The CDR3 consists of 14 residues. The germline V gene encodes CDR1 SQVTM and CDR2 ANQGSEA. CDR3 sequence (DNA): TGCAGCGTGAGAGGGACAGGGGGCACAGATACGCAGTATTTT. It specifies CSVRGTGGTDTQYF.

The chain employs TRBV4-1 and TRBJ2-5, with D unresolved. The V gene's germline CDR1 is MGHRA and CDR2 YSYEKL. This CDR3 is built from 15 residues. V was clipped by 1 base and J by 1 base, with 10 bases between them. The CDR3 here is CASSQALGVQETQYF. For the CDR3, the DNA is TGCGCCAGCAGCCAAGCTCTTGGGGTCCAAGAGACCCAGTACTTC.

The rearrangement links TRBV20-1 to TRBJ2-1; TRBD2 agrees at 7 bases. Trimming took 4 bases from V and 5 from J; bases not matched to a gene: 8. The CDR3 is made up of 14 amino acids. Germline V gene lookup returns CDR1 DFQATT and CDR2 SNEGSKA (reference sequence). CDR3 region: CSAKTRLADNEQFF. For the CDR3, the DNA is TGCAGTGCTAAAACCCGACTAGCTGACAATGAGCAGTTCTTC.

This rearrangement joins TRBV5-6 to TRBJ2-1, with 8 bases lining up with TRBD1. Trimming removed 3 bases from V and 8 bases from J; junction bases left unmatched: 16. Germline V gives CDR1 SGHDT, CDR2 YYEEEE. This CDR3 has 17 amino acids. The CDR3 coding sequence is TGTGCCAGCAGCTCCTCATGGGACAGGTCTATCGATCATGAGCAGTTCTTC. Protein sequence: CASSSSWDRSIDHEQFF. Full variable domain (missing parts from reference TRBV5-6 and TRBJ2-1): DAGVTQSPTHLIKTRGQQVTLRCSPKSGHDTVSWYQQALGQGPQFIFQYYEEEERQRGNFPDRFSGHQFPNYSSELNVNALLLGDSALYLCASSSSWDRSIDHEQFFGPGTRLTVL.

This chain links TRBV4-3 with TRBJ1-2; 11 bases are a match to TRBD1. The germline gives CDR1 LGHNA, CDR2 YSLEER. V was clipped by 3 bases and J by 6 bases; unmatched bases: 12. The CDR3 has 17 residues. CDR3 DNA sequence: TGCGCCAGCAGCCACCTCGGATCGGACAGGGGGCGGGATGGCTACACCTTC. It translates to CASSHLGSDRGRDGYTF.

The CDR3 sequence: CASGTSYNEQFF. The CDR3 DNA follows: TGTGCCAGCGGGACTAGTTACAATGAGCAGTTCTTC. The rearrangement links TRBV4-2 to TRBJ2-1; TRBD2 matches 8 bases. Trimming took 8 bases from V and 4 from J; bases not matched to a gene: 1. CDR3 length: 12 amino acids. The germline gives CDR1 LGHNA, CDR2 YNFKEQ.

This clonotype was detected a few times. V usage is TRBV5-6 and J usage is TRBJ2-1; D is unresolved. V was shortened by 4 bases and J by 4 bases, with 15 bases between the two germline ends. This CDR3 region has 15 residues. From germline, CDR1 is SGHDT and CDR2 YYEEEE. The CDR3 sequence: CASSPPNVGYNEQFF. The CDR3 bases are TGTGCCAGCAGCCCGCCCAATGTCGGATACAATGAGCAGTTCTTC.

This clonotype was observed a few times. The chain has TRBV5-1 and TRBJ2-5; 7 positions agree with TRBD1. CDR1 and CDR2 (germline): SGHRS, YFSETQ. CDR3 length: 14 residues. With 4 bases clipped from V and 3 bases from J, the junction kept 6 bases outside the gene matches. CDR3 residues: CASSLGQPEETQYF. The CDR3, as DNA: TGCGCCAGCAGCCTGGGACAGCCCGAAGAGACCCAGTACTTC. Full variable domain (remainder filled in from reference TRBV5-1 and TRBJ2-5): KAGVTQTPRYLIKTRGQQVTLSCSPISGHRSVSWYQQTPGQGLQFLFEYFSETQRNKGNFPGRFSGRQFSNSRSEMNVSTLELGDSALYLCASSLGQPEETQYFGPGTRLLVL.

This clonotype turned up a few times. This chain connects TRBV6-5 to TRBJ1-1, with D perhaps TRBD1 (5 bases). The length of the CDR3 is 18 residues. The V gene lost 0 bases and the J gene lost 5 bases, with 22 bases spanning the gap. Per the germline V gene, CDR1 is MNHEY and CDR2 is SVGAGI. The CDR3 sequence: CASSYSMNSAGVMTEAFF. Written as DNA, the CDR3 is TGTGCCAGCAGTTACTCGATGAATAGTGCGGGGGTAATGACTGAAGCTTTCTTT.

This chain uses TRBV5-1 with TRBJ2-1, with 9 nucleotides matching TRBD2. Germline V CDR1 and CDR2: SGHRS, YFSETQ. V was clipped by 0 bases and J by 8 bases; unmatched bases: 9. There are 16 residues in the CDR3. The CDR3 bases are TGCGCCAGCAGCTTGGGCGATGGACTAGCGAGGCATGAGCAGTTCTTC. Protein product: CASSLGDGLARHEQFF.

CDR3 in DNA: TGTGCCAGCAGCCAAGTCCTCCCTGGACAGACCGGGGAGCTGTTTTTT. Protein product: CASSQVLPGQTGELFF. The rearrangement uses TRBV3-1 and TRBJ2-2; D is possibly TRBD1 (6 bases). Germline-derived CDR1 and CDR2 are LGHDT and YNNKEL (reference sequence). Trimming shortened V by 1 base and J by 5 bases, and 14 bases separated the two germline ends. This CDR3 has 16 residues.